Below are 20 T cell receptor beta chains sequenced from a single sample in a study of cytomegalovirus exposure and HLA in healthy donors. The PCR was carried out with 60 Vbeta primers and 13 Jbeta primers. Sequencing used immunoSEQ multiplex PCR; TCRdb keeps in-frame clones, though not all of them. The table shows about 170,000 clones, with about 85% occurring only once. Sequencing was carried out using PBMCs. The receptors stem from a young man in good health and CMV-seropositive.

This clone was seen a handful of times. The junction departs from germline at one end; a sequencing error may be responsible. V usage is TRBV16 and J usage is TRBJ1-1, with 10 bases lining up with TRBD1. CDR3 length: 14 amino acids. Germline CDR1 reads KGHSY; CDR2 reads FQNENV. CDR3 nucleotide sequence: TGTGCCAGCAGCCAATTTGGTGGGACAGGGGCGGCCCGATTT. Protein: CASSQFGGTGAARF.

The chain is built from TRBV4-3 and TRBJ2-1; D remains unclear. Deletions cut 1 base from V and 11 bases from J, with 24 bases between. This CDR3 has 17 amino acids. Germline CDR1 is LGHNA and CDR2 is YSLEER. In nucleotides, the CDR3 is TGCGCCAGCAGCCAAGTGTGGGTTGGCAGTTCCAGGATTCAGCAGTTCTTC. Encoded protein: CASSQVWVGSSRIQQFF.

J is TRBJ2-1 and V is TRBV9; TRBD2 agrees at 7 bases. Germline V lookup: CDR1 SGDLS, CDR2 YYNGEE. CDR3 length: 14 residues. Trimming cost V 0 bases and J 10 bases; bases outside gene matches: 7. CDR3 sequence: CASSVVVAGGEQFF. The CDR3 DNA reads as TGTGCCAGCAGCGTAGTGGTAGCGGGCGGAGAGCAGTTCTTC.

The chain recombines TRBV7-3 with TRBJ2-2; D is ambiguous. Trimming removed 2 bases from V and 6 bases from J, with 10 bases in between. Germline V gene sequence: CDR1 SGHTA, CDR2 FQGTGA. The length of the CDR3 is 14 residues. The CDR3 nucleotides are TGTGCCAGCAGCTTAGATAGTGGTGCCGGGGAGCTGTTTTTT. Protein sequence: CASSLDSGAGELFF. The variable domain in full, with the rest retrieved from reference TRBV7-3 and TRBJ2-2, is GAGVSQTPSNKVTEKGKYVELRCDPISGHTALYWYRQSLGQGPEFLIYFQGTGAADDSGLPNDRFFAVRPEGSVSTLKIQRTERGDSAVYLCASSLDSGAGELFFGEGSRLTVL.

The genes are TRBV7-6 and TRBJ2-7; 7 bases fit TRBD1. Trimming cost V 5 bases and J 2 bases; bases outside gene matches: 6. CDR1 and CDR2 (germline): SGHVS, FNYEAQ. CDR3 length: 14 residues. The CDR3 DNA is TGTGCCAGCAGCCAGGACAGGCCCCCCTACGAGCAGTACTTC. The encoded protein is CASSQDRPPYEQYF.

The V and J genes are TRBV27 and TRBJ2-2; D is ambiguous. This CDR3 is built from 12 residues. Germline V CDR1 and CDR2: MNHEY, SMNVEV (reference sequence). V was shortened by 1 base and J by 8 bases, with 5 bases between the two germline ends. CDR3 DNA: TGTGCCAGCAGTTTATTTACTGGGGAGCTGTTTTTT. Its translation: CASSLFTGELFF.

V gene TRBV7-9 combines with J gene TRBJ2-7, with 7 nucleotides matching TRBD1. Germline loops: CDR1 SEHNR, CDR2 FQNEAQ (reference sequence). V lost 3 bases, J lost 2 bases, and 4 bases stayed unmatched. The CDR3 consists of 14 residues. CDR3 bases: TGTGCCAGCAGCTTCCGGGACAGACCCTACGAGCAGTACTTC. Translated: CASSFRDRPYEQYF.

The gene calls are TRBV9 and TRBJ2-3; 11 bases agree with TRBD2. Germline V CDR1 and CDR2: SGDLS, YYNGEE. V lost 3 bases to trimming and J lost 5 bases; unmatched junction nucleotides: 11. The CDR3 is 17 amino acids. The CDR3 DNA follows: TGTGCCAGCAGCGGCGGAGGGCTAGCGGGAGGTGGAGATACGCAGTATTTT. Translating gives CASSGGGLAGGGDTQYF.

This clone was seen a single time. V is TRBV6-5 and J is TRBJ2-3; TRBD1 agrees at 9 bases. CDR1 and CDR2 (germline): MNHEY, SVGAGI. The trim removed 6 bases at V and 6 bases at J, leaving 4 bases unmatched. The CDR3 extends over 13 amino acids. CDR3 amino acids: CASRTGGRDTQYF. The CDR3, as DNA: TGTGCCAGCAGAACAGGGGGCAGGGATACGCAGTATTTT.

This chain uses TRBV9 with TRBJ1-5, with 7 nucleotides matching TRBD1. Losses at the gene ends were 0 bases for V and 4 bases for J; bases not matched to a gene: 10. CDR3 length: 17 amino acids. Germline lookup yields CDR1 SGDLS and CDR2 YYNGEE. This chain's CDR3 is CASSVGPQTGPNQPQHF. In DNA form, the CDR3 reads TGTGCCAGCAGCGTAGGGCCCCAGACAGGGCCGAATCAGCCCCAGCATTTT.

The genes are TRBV2 and TRBJ2-3, with no clear D. V dropped 3 bases and J dropped 0 bases, with 7 bases sitting between them. The CDR3 has 14 residues. Looked up from germline, CDR1 is SNHLY and CDR2 is FYNNEI. The CDR3 bases are TGTGCCAGCAGTGATCGTACTAGCACAGATACGCAGTATTTT. Amino acid sequence: CASSDRTSTDTQYF.

The chain recombines TRBV7-3 with TRBJ1-2, with D possibly matching TRBD1 (6 bases). Trimming left V 5 bases short and J 5 bases short, with 12 bases between. This CDR3 contains 13 residues. Germline values: CDR1 SGHTA, CDR2 FQGTGA. The CDR3 nucleotides read TGTGCCAGCAGCCCCGGACAGCCTTATGGCTACACCTTC. This codes for CASSPGQPYGYTF.

This clone was found once. The chain has TRBV7-8 and TRBJ1-2, with D possibly TRBD1 on 6 matching bases. Trimming cost V 4 bases and J 3 bases, with 15 bases left between them. CDR3 size: 15 residues. Germline CDR1 SGHVS, CDR2 FQNEAQ. The CDR3 region is CASSSGTHYYYGYTF. CDR3 sequence (DNA): TGTGCCAGCAGCTCCGGGACACACTATTACTATGGCTACACCTTC.

V gene TRBV5-1 combines with J gene TRBJ2-1, with TRBD2 matching 10 bases. CDR1 is SGHRS, CDR2 YFSETQ, per germline. V trimming: 0 bases; J trimming: 3 bases; junction bases outside the gene matches: 3. The CDR3 is 16 amino acids. The CDR3 here is CASSLVWTSGYNEQFF. The CDR3 DNA follows: TGCGCCAGCAGCTTGGTTTGGACTAGCGGCTACAATGAGCAGTTCTTC.

This clone came up a few times. The V gene is TRBV6-6, the J gene TRBJ1-1; a weak D match, TRBD1 (5 bases). Germline V gives CDR1 MNHNY, CDR2 SVGAGI (reference sequence). The CDR3 contains 13 residues. The V gene lost 6 bases and the J gene lost 10 bases, with 18 bases spanning the gap. The CDR3 DNA sequence: TGTGCCAGCAGCCCGTCGGCGGGGACGGGAGCTTTCTTT. It codes for CASSPSAGTGAFF.

The table lists this clone with a count of one. The chain uses TRBV6-5 and TRBJ2-4; a possible D gene is TRBD1 (6 bases). CDR3 length: 16 residues. CDR1 is MNHEY, CDR2 SVGAGI, per germline. Trimming removed 2 bases from V and 3 bases from J, with 14 bases in between. The CDR3 nucleotides read TGTGCCAGCAGTTACGGCTACAGGGCAGACAAAAACATTCAGTACTTC. It specifies CASSYGYRADKNIQYF.

This rearrangement joins TRBV7-9 to TRBJ1-2; possibly TRBD1 for D (6 bases). Trimming removed 5 bases from V and 2 bases from J, with 12 bases in between. The CDR3 loop spans 14 amino acids. Germline assignment: CDR1 SEHNR and CDR2 FQNEAQ (reference sequence). The CDR3 spells CASSASTGNYGYTF. CDR3 coding DNA: TGTGCCAGCAGCGCCAGTACAGGGAACTATGGCTACACCTTC.

The rearrangement links TRBV27 to TRBJ2-2; 8 bases agree with TRBD1. The V gene's germline CDR1 is MNHEY and CDR2 SMNVEV (reference sequence). Trimming cost V 3 bases and J 3 bases; bases outside gene matches: 3. This CDR3 is built from 15 residues. The CDR3 DNA is TGTGCCAGCAGTTTCGGGGACAGGTACACCGGGGAGCTGTTTTTT. Its protein is CASSFGDRYTGELFF.

The chain joins TRBV5-4 to TRBJ1-6, with 9 bases that match TRBD1. Per germline, CDR1 SGHNT and CDR2 YYREEE (reference sequence). J lost 2 bases, V lost 0 bases, and 0 bases had no gene match. The CDR3 runs to 16 residues. The CDR3 bases are TGTGCCAGCAGCTTGGGGGACAGGGCCTATAATTCACCCCTCCACTTT. Protein sequence: CASSLGDRAYNSPLHF.

CDR3 amino acids: CASRPGQGDQPQHF. In DNA form, the CDR3 reads TGTGCCAGTAGACCGGGACAGGGGGATCAGCCCCAGCATTTT. V usage is TRBV19 and J usage is TRBJ1-5; 11 bases align to TRBD1. Germline trimming cut 6 bases from V and 5 bases from J; bases unmatched to any gene: 3. Per germline, CDR1 LNHDA and CDR2 SQIVND (reference sequence). The CDR3 runs 14 residues.